The T cell receptor beta chain under discussion was sequenced for a study of cytomegalovirus exposure and HLA in healthy donors. About this clone itself: Antigen unknown.

It was healthy bone marrow donors who served as donors. The PCR employed 60 Vbeta primers together with 13 Jbeta primers. How the authors handled the data: In a later analysis, roughly 11 million of 60 million to 80 million unique beta chains occurred in at least two donors. Sequenced by immunoSEQ multiplex PCR; TCRdb stores in-frame clones only, minus some. Clone size and the V and J calls come from that table; the DNA yielded D and trimming. The sample carries under 200,000 clones, 65% to 90% recorded once. J lost 0 bases, V lost 2 bases, and 7 bases had no gene match. CDR1 is LGHNT, CDR2 FRNRAP, per germline. CDR3 length equals 17 residues. The study's findings and limits: Reported performance of the classifier showed diagnosis of cytomegalovirus status with high specificity and sensitivity.

V gene TRBV12-5 combines with J gene TRBJ1-3, with 7 bases that match TRBD1. Source material: PBMCs. The sequence derives from a human donor in good health. The CDR3 is CASGLYLGQFSGNTIYF. The CDR3, as DNA: TGTGCTAGTGGTTTGTACCTGGGACAGTTCTCTGGAAACACCATATATTTT.